This T cell receptor beta chain was sequenced for a study of human T cells and chemical hapten exposure (dated by TCRdb to 2020 to 2022). Turning to the overall study: For sensitization, 2% DPC in acetone was applied to a 2 cm by 2 cm area of upper inner arm skin. Blood for TCR sequencing was provided by twenty-nine alopecia patients at one to four time points (pre-sensitization, 2, 6 and 24 weeks). The mostly female patient cohort included alopecia areata with under or over 50% scalp involvement, alopecia totalis and alopecia universalis. Patients additionally received weekly therapeutic DPC doses to the scalp throughout the approximately 24-week study period. Peripheral blood TCR repertoire changes were tracked in vivo in alopecia patients during primary and secondary sensitization to the hapten diphenylcyclopropenone (DPC). Libraries were pooled for sequencing, and variation in per-sample TCR yields was attributed mainly to small differences in library volumes within the pool. Each blood RNA sample was used to sequence both TCR alpha and TCR beta chains. Blood samples were taken from patients before sensitization (week 0) and at 2, 6 and about 24 weeks after DPC sensitization. Patch testing was performed on the upper back with Finn chambers containing 0.01% DPC, and the patch tests were scored after 6 days according to International Contact Dermatitis Research Group standards.

The meaning of the sample's time point label: patch test 1, 2 weeks after DPC sensitization. According to the study, the label for this sample's treatment or condition signals: therapeutic diphenylcyclopropenone sensitization with weekly scalp DPC. Total RNA was extracted from unfractionated whole blood collected in Tempus Blood RNA tubes. At each patch-test visit, blood was drawn before the patch test was applied. To be eligible, patients had to be aged 18 to 70, diagnosed with alopecia and judged suitable for DPC therapy, while pregnant patients were excluded. V is reduced by 3 bases and J by 8 bases, leaving a spacing of 12 bases between them. The CDR3 goes from the cysteine to the phenylalanine over 13 residues. The sequence is cut down to CDR3 DNA, 39 bases in frame from base 1. Via the germline V gene, CDR1 is LGHNA and CDR2 YSLEER. This clonotype was counted at least ten times. The antigen this receptor binds is unknown. Base qualities are not recorded, but no much larger clone differs from it by a single base.

The investigation overall reported the following: Significantly more large CDR3 similarity clusters were formed by expanded TCRs than by pre-sensitization or healthy control sets, consistent with antigen-driven responses. Repeated subsampling changed both the strength of the expansion versus patch-test correlation and the threshold at which that correlation became significant. The number of PT1 expanded TCRs positively correlated with patch test score, significant at thresholds 8, 16 and 32 but not 4. Because every patient had alopecia, a presumed autoimmune disease, the patients' immune response might differ from that of healthy individuals. DPC sensitization did not change how many TCRs were above 1 in 1000 frequency, and no evidence was found of alterations in global repertoire structure.

The library came from RACE. TCRdb names NextSeq 500 as the instrument used. During library preparation, unique molecular identifiers were attached to individual cDNA molecules so that TCRs could be counted quantitatively and reproducibly. As for the original processing: A median of roughly 98,000 TCRs per sample was observed, with a range of about 23,224 to 690,600. V, J and CDR3 annotation of the TCR reads was performed with the Decombinator software suite. Every sample was subsampled to the same number of TCRs (28,000) for the PS versus PT1 abundance plots. Expanded TCRs were defined as absent before sensitization and observed at least eight times at the 2-week time point. TCRdb reprocessing: public reads trimmed at Q25 with fastp, clones called with MiXCR, in-frame beta chains kept. Rows are unified per CDR3 protein, each entry keeping the most common DNA and genes. TCRdb assigned the V and J calls; the authors' analysis was not used. For this sample the table gives under 60,000 distinct CDR3 sequences, of which 9.5% to 11% were detected only once. The top ten hold around 2% of the sample.

The V gene is TRBV4-3 and the J gene is TRBJ2-3, with the D gene uncertain. The receptor was isolated from a woman between 35 and 50 years old with alopecia areata. Some clones in this sample may be carry-over from other donors' samples. This specimen was whole blood, taken in connection with sensitization to the hapten diphenylcyclopropenone (DPC). The nucleotide sequence is given as TGCGCCAGCAGCCAGGAACCAAACCCTACGCAGTATTTT. Its protein product is CASSQEPNPTQYF.